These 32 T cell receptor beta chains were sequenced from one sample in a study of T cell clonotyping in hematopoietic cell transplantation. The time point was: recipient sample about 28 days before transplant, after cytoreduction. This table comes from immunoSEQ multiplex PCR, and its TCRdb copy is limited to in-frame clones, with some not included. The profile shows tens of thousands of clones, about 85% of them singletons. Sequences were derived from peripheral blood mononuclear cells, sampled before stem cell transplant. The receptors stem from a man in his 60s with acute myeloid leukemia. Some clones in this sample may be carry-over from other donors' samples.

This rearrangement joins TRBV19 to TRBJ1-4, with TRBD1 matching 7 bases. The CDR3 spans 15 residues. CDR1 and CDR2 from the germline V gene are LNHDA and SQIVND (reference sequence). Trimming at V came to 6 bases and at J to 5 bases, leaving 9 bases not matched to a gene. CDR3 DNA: TGTGCCAGTAGGAAACGACAGGGCTCGAATGAAAAACTGTTTTTT. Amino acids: CASRKRQGSNEKLFF.

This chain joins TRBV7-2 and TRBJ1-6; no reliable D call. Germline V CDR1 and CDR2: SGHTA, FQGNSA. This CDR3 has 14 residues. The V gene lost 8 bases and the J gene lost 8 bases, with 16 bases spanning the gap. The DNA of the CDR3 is TGTGCCAGCCGCAAATCGACGGAAGATTCACCCCTCCACTTT. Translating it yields CASRKSTEDSPLHF.

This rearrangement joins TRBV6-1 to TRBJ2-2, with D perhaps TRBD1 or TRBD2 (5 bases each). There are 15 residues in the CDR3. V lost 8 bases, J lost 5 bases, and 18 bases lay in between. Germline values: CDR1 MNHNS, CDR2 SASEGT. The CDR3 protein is CASHRDAGSTGELFF. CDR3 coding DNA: TGTGCCAGCCACCGGGACGCAGGATCTACCGGGGAGCTGTTTTTT.

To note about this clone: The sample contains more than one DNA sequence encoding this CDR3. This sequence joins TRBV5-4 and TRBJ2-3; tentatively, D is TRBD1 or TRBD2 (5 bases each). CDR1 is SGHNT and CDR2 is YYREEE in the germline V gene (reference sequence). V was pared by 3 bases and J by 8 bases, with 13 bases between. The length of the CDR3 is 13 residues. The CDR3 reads CASSSTGTLTQYF. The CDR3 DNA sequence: TGTGCCAGCAGCTCGACCGGGACGCTTACGCAGTATTTT.

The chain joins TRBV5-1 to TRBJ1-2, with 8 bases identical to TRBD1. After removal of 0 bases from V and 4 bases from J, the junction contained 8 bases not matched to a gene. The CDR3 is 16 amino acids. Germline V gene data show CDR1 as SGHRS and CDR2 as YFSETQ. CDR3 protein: CASSLAGTGRSYGYTF. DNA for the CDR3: TGCGCCAGCAGCTTGGCCGGGACAGGTCGTTCCTATGGCTACACCTTC. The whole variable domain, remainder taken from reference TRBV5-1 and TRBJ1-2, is KAGVTQTPRYLIKTRGQQVTLSCSPISGHRSVSWYQQTPGQGLQFLFEYFSETQRNKGNFPGRFSGRQFSNSRSEMNVSTLELGDSALYLCASSLAGTGRSYGYTFGSGTRLTVV.

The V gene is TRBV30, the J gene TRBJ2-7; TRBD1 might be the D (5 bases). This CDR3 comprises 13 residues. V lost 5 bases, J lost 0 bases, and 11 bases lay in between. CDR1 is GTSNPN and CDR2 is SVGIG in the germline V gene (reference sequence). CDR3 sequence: CAWVRDSSYEQYF. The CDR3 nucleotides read TGTGCCTGGGTCAGGGATAGCTCCTACGAGCAGTACTTC.

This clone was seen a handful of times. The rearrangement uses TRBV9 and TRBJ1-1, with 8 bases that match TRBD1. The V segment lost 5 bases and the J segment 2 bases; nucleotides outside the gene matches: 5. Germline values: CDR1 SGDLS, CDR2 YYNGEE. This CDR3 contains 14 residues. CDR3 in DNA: TGTGCCAGCAGAGGGACAGGATATAACACTGAAGCTTTCTTT. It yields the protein CASRGTGYNTEAFF.

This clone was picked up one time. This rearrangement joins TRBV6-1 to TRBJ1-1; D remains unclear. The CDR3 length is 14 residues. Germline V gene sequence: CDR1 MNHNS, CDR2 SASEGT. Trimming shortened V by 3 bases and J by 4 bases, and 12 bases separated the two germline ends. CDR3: CASSELWGSTEAFF. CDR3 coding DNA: TGTGCCAGCAGTGAGTTATGGGGAAGCACTGAAGCTTTCTTT.

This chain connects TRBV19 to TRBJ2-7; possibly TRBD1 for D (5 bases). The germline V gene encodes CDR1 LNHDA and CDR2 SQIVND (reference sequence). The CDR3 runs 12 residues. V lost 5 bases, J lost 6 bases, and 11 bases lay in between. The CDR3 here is CASSPTGPEQYF. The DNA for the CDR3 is TGTGCCAGTAGTCCCACAGGACCCGAGCAGTACTTC.

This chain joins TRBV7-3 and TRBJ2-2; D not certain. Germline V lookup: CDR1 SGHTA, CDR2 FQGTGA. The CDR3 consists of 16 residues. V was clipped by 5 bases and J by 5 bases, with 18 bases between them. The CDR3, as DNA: TGTGCCAGCAGCCTCGACTGGCCTCGTGGGACCGGGGAGCTGTTTTTT. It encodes CASSLDWPRGTGELFF.

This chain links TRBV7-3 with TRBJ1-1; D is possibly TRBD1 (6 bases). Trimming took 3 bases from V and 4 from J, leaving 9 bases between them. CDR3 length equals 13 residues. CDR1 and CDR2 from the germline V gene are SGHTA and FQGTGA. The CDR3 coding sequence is TGTGCCAGCAGCTTCGACAGGACCACTGAAGCTTTCTTT. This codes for CASSFDRTTEAFF. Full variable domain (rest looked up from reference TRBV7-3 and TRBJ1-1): GAGVSQTPSNKVTEKGKYVELRCDPISGHTALYWYRQSLGQGPEFLIYFQGTGAADDSGLPNDRFFAVRPEGSVSTLKIQRTERGDSAVYLCASSFDRTTEAFFGQGTRLTVV.

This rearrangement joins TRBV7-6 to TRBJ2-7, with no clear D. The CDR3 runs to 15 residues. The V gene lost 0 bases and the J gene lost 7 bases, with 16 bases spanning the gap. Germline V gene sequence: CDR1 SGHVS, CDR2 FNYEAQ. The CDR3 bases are TGTGCCAGCAGCTTAGCTACGGGTGGGGTGATTGAGCAGTACTTC. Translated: CASSLATGGVIEQYF.

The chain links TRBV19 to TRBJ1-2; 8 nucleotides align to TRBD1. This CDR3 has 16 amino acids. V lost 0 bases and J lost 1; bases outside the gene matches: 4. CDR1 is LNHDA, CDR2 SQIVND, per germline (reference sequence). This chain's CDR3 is CASSIDGTGRNYGYTF. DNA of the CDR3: TGTGCCAGTAGTATAGACGGGACAGGACGTAACTATGGCTACACCTTC.

The CDR3 coding sequence is TGTGCCAGCGGCAGGGAAGCTAACTATGGCTACACCTTC. Its protein is CASGREANYGYTF. This sequence joins TRBV6-5 and TRBJ1-2; TRBD1 is a possible D gene (5 bases). Deletions cut 8 bases from V and 0 bases from J, with 10 bases between. CDR3 length equals 13 residues. Germline assignment: CDR1 MNHEY and CDR2 SVGAGI.

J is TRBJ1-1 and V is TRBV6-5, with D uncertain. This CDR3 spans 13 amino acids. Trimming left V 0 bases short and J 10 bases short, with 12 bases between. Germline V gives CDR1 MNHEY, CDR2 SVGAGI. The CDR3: CASSYSKRFGAFF. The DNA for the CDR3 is TGTGCCAGCAGTTACTCGAAGCGATTCGGAGCTTTCTTT.

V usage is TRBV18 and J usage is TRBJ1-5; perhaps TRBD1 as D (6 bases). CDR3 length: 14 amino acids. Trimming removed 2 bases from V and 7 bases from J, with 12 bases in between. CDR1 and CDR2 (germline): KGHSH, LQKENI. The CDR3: CASSPVSGAQPQHF. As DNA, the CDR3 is TGTGCCAGCTCACCAGTATCAGGGGCGCAGCCCCAGCATTTT.

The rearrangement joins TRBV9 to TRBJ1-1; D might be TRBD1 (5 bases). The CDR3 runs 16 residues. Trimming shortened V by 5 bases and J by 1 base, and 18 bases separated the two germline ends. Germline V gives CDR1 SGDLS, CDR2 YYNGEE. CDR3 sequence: CASRELQQAGNTEAFF. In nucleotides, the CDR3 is TGTGCCAGCAGGGAACTACAACAGGCAGGGAACACTGAAGCTTTCTTT.

The CDR3 loop reads CASSATLGGGYGYTF. DNA of the CDR3: TGTGCCAGTAGTGCCACCCTCGGGGGTGGCTATGGCTACACCTTC. This chain connects TRBV19 to TRBJ1-2, with D possibly being TRBD1 (5 bases). The CDR3 is made up of 15 amino acids. Germline lookup yields CDR1 LNHDA and CDR2 SQIVND (reference sequence). V was shortened by 5 bases and J by 4 bases, with 17 bases between the two germline ends.

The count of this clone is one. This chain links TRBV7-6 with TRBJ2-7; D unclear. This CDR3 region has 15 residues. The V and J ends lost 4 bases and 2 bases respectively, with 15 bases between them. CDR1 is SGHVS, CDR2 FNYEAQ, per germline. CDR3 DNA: TGTGCCAGCAGCTGGGGTTCGATAGGGCCCTACGAGCAGTACTTC. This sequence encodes CASSWGSIGPYEQYF.

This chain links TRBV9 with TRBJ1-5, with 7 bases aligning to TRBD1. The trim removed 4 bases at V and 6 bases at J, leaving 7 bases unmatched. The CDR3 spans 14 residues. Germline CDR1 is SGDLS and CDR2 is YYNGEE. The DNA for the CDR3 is TGTGCCAGCAGCACCGGGACAGCGGGTCAGCCCCAGCATTTT. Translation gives CASSTGTAGQPQHF. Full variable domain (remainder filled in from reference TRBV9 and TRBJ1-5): DSGVTQTPKHLITATGQRVTLRCSPRSGDLSVYWYQQSLDQGLQFLIQYYNGEERAKGNILERFSAQQFPDLHSELNLSSLELGDSALYFCASSTGTAGQPQHFGDGTRLSIL.

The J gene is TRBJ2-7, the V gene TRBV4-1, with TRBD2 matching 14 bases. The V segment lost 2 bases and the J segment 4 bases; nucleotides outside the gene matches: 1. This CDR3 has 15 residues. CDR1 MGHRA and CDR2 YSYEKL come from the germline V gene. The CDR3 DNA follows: TGCGCCAGCAGCCAATGGACTAGCGGGGGGTACGAGCAGTACTTC. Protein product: CASSQWTSGGYEQYF.

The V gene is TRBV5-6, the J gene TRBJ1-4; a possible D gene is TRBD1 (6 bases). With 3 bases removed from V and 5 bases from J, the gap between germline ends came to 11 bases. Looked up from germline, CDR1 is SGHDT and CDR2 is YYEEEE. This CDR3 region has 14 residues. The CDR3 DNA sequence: TGTGCCAGCAGCTATGACAGGTCCAATGAAAAACTGTTTTTT. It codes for CASSYDRSNEKLFF.

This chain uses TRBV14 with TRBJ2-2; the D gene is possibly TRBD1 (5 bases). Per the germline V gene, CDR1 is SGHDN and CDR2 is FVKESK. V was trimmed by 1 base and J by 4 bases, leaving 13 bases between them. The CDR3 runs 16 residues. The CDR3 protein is CASSQVGGAVTGELFF. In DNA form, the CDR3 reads TGTGCCAGCAGCCAAGTAGGTGGGGCTGTCACCGGGGAGCTGTTTTTT.

CDR3 DNA: TGTGCCAGCAGCTTACTGCCGGGGGGCCAAGAGACCCAGTACTTC. It encodes CASSLLPGGQETQYF. The chain joins TRBV7-6 to TRBJ2-5, with 7 bases identical to TRBD2. The junction had 4 bases not matched to a gene; V was cut back by 2 bases and J by 1 base. In germline, CDR1 is SGHVS, CDR2 FNYEAQ. The CDR3 contains 15 residues.

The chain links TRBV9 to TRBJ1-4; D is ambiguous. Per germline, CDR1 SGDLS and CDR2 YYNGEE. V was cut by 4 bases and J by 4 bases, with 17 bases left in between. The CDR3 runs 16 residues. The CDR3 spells CASSPPDSFGNEKLFF. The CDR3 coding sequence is TGTGCCAGCAGCCCACCGGACTCATTTGGTAATGAAAAACTGTTTTTT. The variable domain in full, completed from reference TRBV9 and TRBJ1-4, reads DSGVTQTPKHLITATGQRVTLRCSPRSGDLSVYWYQQSLDQGLQFLIQYYNGEERAKGNILERFSAQQFPDLHSELNLSSLELGDSALYFCASSPPDSFGNEKLFFGSGTQLSVL.

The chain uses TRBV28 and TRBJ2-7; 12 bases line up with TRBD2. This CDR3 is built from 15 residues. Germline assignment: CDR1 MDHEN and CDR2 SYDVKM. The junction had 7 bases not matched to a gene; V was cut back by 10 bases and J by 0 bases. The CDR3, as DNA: TGTGCCACTCTAGCGGGGGGGATCAGCTCCTACGAGCAGTACTTC. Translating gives CATLAGGISSYEQYF.

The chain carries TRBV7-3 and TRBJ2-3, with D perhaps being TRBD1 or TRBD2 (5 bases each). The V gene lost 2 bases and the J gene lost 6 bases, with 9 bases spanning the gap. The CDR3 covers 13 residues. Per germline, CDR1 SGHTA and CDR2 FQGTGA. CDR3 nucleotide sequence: TGTGCCAGCAGCTTACTCGGGGCCGATACGCAGTATTTT. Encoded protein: CASSLLGADTQYF.

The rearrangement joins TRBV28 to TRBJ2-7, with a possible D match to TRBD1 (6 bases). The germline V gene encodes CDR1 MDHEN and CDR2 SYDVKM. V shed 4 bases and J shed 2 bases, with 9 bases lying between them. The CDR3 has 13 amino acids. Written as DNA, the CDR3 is TGTGCCAGCAGTTCGGGGACACCCTACGAGCAGTACTTC. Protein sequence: CASSSGTPYEQYF.

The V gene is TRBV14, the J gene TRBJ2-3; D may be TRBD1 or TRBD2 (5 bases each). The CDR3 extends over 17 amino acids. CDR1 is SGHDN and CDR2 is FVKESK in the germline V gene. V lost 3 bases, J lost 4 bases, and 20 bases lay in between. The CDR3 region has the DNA TGTGCCAGCAGCCAGAGAACCGGGACGGTTAATTCAGATACGCAGTATTTT. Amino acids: CASSQRTGTVNSDTQYF.

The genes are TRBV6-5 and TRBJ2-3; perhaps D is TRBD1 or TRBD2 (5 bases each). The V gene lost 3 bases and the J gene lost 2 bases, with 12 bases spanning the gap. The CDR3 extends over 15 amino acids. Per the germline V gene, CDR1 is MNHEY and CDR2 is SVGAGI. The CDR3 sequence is CASSYGGPLTDTQYF. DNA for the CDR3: TGTGCCAGCAGTTATGGGGGACCTCTCACAGATACGCAGTATTTT.

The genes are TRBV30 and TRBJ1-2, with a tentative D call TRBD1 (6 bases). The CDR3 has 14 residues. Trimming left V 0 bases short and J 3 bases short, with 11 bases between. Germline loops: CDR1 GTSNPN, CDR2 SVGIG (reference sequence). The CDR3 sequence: CAWSVLGGHYGYTF. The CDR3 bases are TGTGCCTGGAGTGTACTCGGGGGGCACTATGGCTACACCTTC.

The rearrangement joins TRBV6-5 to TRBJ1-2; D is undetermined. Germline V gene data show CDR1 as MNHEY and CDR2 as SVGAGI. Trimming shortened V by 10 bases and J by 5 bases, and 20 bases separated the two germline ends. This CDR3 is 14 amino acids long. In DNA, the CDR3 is TGTGCCACCCGGCGGAAGACGGGTGTATATGGCTACACCTTC. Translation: CATRRKTGVYGYTF.